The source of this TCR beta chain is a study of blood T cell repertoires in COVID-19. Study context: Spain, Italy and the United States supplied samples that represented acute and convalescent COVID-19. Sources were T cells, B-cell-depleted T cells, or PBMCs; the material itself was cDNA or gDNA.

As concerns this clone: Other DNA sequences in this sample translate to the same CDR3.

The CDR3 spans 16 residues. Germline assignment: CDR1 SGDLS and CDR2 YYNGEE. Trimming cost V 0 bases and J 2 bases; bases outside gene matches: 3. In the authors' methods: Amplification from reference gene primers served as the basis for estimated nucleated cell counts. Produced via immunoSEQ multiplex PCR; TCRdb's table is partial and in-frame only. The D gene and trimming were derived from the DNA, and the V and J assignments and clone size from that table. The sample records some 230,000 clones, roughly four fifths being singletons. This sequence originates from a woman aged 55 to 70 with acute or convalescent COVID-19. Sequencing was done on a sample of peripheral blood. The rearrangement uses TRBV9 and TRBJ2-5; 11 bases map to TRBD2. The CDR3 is CASSVGASGGQETQYF. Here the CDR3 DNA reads TGTGCCAGCAGCGTAGGCGCTAGCGGGGGGCAAGAGACCCAGTACTTC.